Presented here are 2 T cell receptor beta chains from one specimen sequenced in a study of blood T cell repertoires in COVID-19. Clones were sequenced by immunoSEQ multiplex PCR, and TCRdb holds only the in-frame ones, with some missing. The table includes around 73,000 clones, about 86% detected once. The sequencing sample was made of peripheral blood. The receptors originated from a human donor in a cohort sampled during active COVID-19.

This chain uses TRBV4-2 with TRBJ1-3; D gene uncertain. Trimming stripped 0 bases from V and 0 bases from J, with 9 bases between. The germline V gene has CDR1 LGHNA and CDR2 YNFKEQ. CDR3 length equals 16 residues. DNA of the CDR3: TGTGCCAGCAGCCAAGACAACAGCTTCTCTGGAAACACCATATATTTT. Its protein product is CASSQDNSFSGNTIYF.

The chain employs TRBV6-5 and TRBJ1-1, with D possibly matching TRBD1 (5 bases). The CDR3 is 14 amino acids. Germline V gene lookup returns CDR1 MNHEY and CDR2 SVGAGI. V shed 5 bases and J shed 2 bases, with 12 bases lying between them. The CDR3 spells CASSRQGSNTEAFF. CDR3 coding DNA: TGTGCCAGCAGTAGGCAGGGCTCCAACACTGAAGCTTTCTTT.